Below, 15 T cell receptor beta chains from the same sample are listed, as sequenced in a study of blood T cells in healthy people across ages. A J-beta primer mix and a sample-barcoded 5' primer were used in a second PCR of roughly 7 to 12 cycles. TCRdb passed the 5' RACE reads through MiXCR, listing each CDR3 protein once. The table shows some 1.5 million distinct CDR3 sequences, with 28% occurring only once. The sample consisted of blood. These receptors were obtained from a woman between 25 and 40 years old in good health.

The chain joins TRBV20-1 to TRBJ2-7, with TRBD2 matching over 13 bases. The CDR3 extends over 19 amino acids. V lost 0 bases, J lost 1 base, and 12 bases stayed unmatched. Germline V gives CDR1 DFQATT, CDR2 SNEGSKA (reference sequence). Here the CDR3 DNA reads TGCAGTGCTAGAGATTCGGGACTAGCGGGACCCCATGGATCCTACGAGCAGTACTTC. It specifies CSARDSGLAGPHGSYEQYF.

V gene TRBV20-1 combines with J gene TRBJ2-7, with D tentatively TRBD1 (6 bases). The CDR3 extends over 15 amino acids. Germline values: CDR1 DFQATT, CDR2 SNEGSKA (reference sequence). V was cut by 6 bases and J by 0 bases, with 18 bases left in between. Here the CDR3 DNA reads TGCAGTGCCGAAACCGGGACAAGGAGCTCCTACGAGCAGTACTTC. Amino acids: CSAETGTRSSYEQYF.

This sequence joins TRBV5-1 and TRBJ1-1; D possibly corresponds to TRBD1 (6 bases). Germline assignment: CDR1 SGHRS and CDR2 YFSETQ. The CDR3 runs to 14 residues. Trimming took off 4 bases at V and 8 bases at J, with 18 bases between the two ends. The CDR3 here is CASSPNRVELEAFF. Here the CDR3 DNA reads TGCGCCAGCAGCCCTAACAGGGTGGAACTCGAAGCTTTCTTT.

This clonotype came up a few times. The rearrangement uses TRBV11-1 and TRBJ2-1; TRBD2 agrees at 7 bases. Germline V gene lookup returns CDR1 SGHAT and CDR2 FQDESV (reference sequence). J lost 2 bases, V lost 2 bases, and 21 bases had no gene match. The CDR3 length is 21 residues. CDR3 region: CASSLPLVRVGGPNTYNEQFF. The CDR3 bases are TGTGCCAGCAGCTTACCCCTGGTGCGGGTGGGAGGGCCAAATACCTACAATGAGCAGTTCTTC. Based on the CDR3 plus reference TRBV11-1 and TRBJ2-1, the full variable domain is EAEVAQSPRYKITEKSQAVAFWCDPISGHATLYWYRQILGQGPELLVQFQDESVVDDSQLPKDRFSAERLKGVDSTLKIQPAELGDSAMYLCASSLPLVRVGGPNTYNEQFFGPGTRLTVL.

The chain uses TRBV27 and TRBJ2-3, with TRBD2 matching over 7 bases. Germline V gene lookup returns CDR1 MNHEY and CDR2 SMNVEV (reference sequence). Trimming removed 4 bases from V and 2 bases from J; junction bases left unmatched: 9. The CDR3 is 16 amino acids. The CDR3 coding sequence is TGTGCCAGCAGTTCCTCAGCGGGGCTATACACAGATACGCAGTATTTT. It is translated as CASSSSAGLYTDTQYF.

This clonotype has just a few counts. The chain links TRBV9 to TRBJ2-3; D is undetermined. Deletions cut 1 base from V and 4 bases from J, with 10 bases between. Per germline, CDR1 SGDLS and CDR2 YYNGEE. The CDR3 totals 14 residues. CDR3 sequence: CASSVLAGSDTQYF. In DNA, the CDR3 is TGTGCCAGCAGCGTACTCGCAGGCTCAGATACGCAGTATTTT. Filled out from reference TRBV9 and TRBJ2-3, the complete variable domain reads DSGVTQTPKHLITATGQRVTLRCSPRSGDLSVYWYQQSLDQGLQFLIQYYNGEERAKGNILERFSAQQFPDLHSELNLSSLELGDSALYFCASSVLAGSDTQYFGPGTRLTVL.

In its sample, this clonotype was seen a few times. This chain joins TRBV18 and TRBJ1-5, with 7 bases lining up with TRBD1. CDR1 KGHSH and CDR2 LQKENI come from the germline V gene. V was clipped by 6 bases and J by 7 bases; unmatched bases: 3. CDR3 length: 12 amino acids. The CDR3 DNA is TGTGCCAGCTCCGTCAGGGGGCAGCCCCAGCATTTT. Translating it yields CASSVRGQPQHF.

This sequence joins TRBV7-2 and TRBJ2-3; 8 nucleotides agree with TRBD2. Germline lookup yields CDR1 SGHTA and CDR2 FQGNSA. The CDR3 loop spans 12 amino acids. J was trimmed by 10 bases and V by 5 bases; bases with no gene match: 5. The CDR3 reads CASSHLAGPQYF. The CDR3, as DNA: TGTGCCAGCAGCCACCTAGCGGGCCCGCAGTATTTT.

The chain uses TRBV2 and TRBJ2-1; 8 positions match TRBD1. This CDR3 region has 14 residues. V trimming: 6 bases; J trimming: 9 bases; junction bases outside the gene matches: 10. CDR1 and CDR2 (germline): SNHLY, FYNNEI. For the CDR3, the DNA is TGTGCCAGCAGAAGGGACAGGCAGGCGGGTGAGCAGTTCTTC. It specifies CASRRDRQAGEQFF.

This clonotype was recorded many times. The rearrangement joins TRBV4-1 to TRBJ2-5, with 9 positions matching TRBD2. The CDR3 has 22 amino acids. With 1 base clipped from V and 3 bases from J, the junction kept 24 bases outside the gene matches. Germline values: CDR1 MGHRA, CDR2 YSYEKL. The CDR3 sequence: CASSQVVASGGSSASNKETQYF. DNA of the CDR3: TGCGCCAGCAGCCAAGTGGTGGCGAGCGGGGGGTCCTCAGCCTCAAATAAAGAGACCCAGTACTTC.

The V gene is TRBV2, the J gene TRBJ2-3, with a tentative D call TRBD1 (5 bases). The CDR3 loop spans 16 amino acids. Deletions cut 1 base from V and 4 bases from J, with 15 bases between. Germline-derived CDR1 and CDR2 are SNHLY and FYNNEI. The CDR3 region is CASSEEARVWSDTQYF. The CDR3 region has the DNA TGTGCCAGCAGTGAAGAGGCCAGGGTCTGGTCAGATACGCAGTATTTT.

The chain has TRBV5-1 and TRBJ2-3; D gene unclear. The V and J ends lost 5 bases and 0 bases respectively, with 13 bases between them. Germline V gene lookup returns CDR1 SGHRS and CDR2 YFSETQ. The CDR3 covers 15 residues. CDR3 region: CASRLWRSSTDTQYF. Here the CDR3 DNA reads TGCGCCAGCAGACTATGGCGGTCTAGCACAGATACGCAGTATTTT.

This clonotype came up many times. The chain uses TRBV7-2 and TRBJ2-7; no clear D. V lost 7 bases to trimming and J lost 2 bases, with 15 bases between them. Germline assignment: CDR1 SGHTA and CDR2 FQGNSA. CDR3 size: 14 residues. CDR3 sequence: CASTVLPGTYEQYF. In DNA form, the CDR3 reads TGTGCCAGCACCGTTTTGCCGGGTACCTACGAGCAGTACTTC. Full variable domain (rest looked up from reference TRBV7-2 and TRBJ2-7): GAGVSQSPSNKVTEKGKDVELRCDPISGHTALYWYRQSLGQGLEFLIYFQGNSAPDKSGLPSDRFSAERTGGSVSTLTIQRTQQEDSAVYLCASTVLPGTYEQYFGPGTRLTVT.

This clonotype was seen ten or more times. The chain has TRBV10-3 and TRBJ2-1, with D possibly TRBD2 on 6 matching bases. Germline CDR1 ENHRY, CDR2 SYGVKD. CDR3 size: 13 residues. Trimming took 6 bases from V and 8 from J, leaving 14 bases between them. This CDR3 is CAIRTSGNHEQFF. As DNA, the CDR3 is TGTGCCATCAGGACTAGTGGGAATCATGAGCAGTTCTTC.

This sequence joins TRBV7-2 and TRBJ2-7; weak D call: TRBD2 (5 bases). The germline V and J ends were trimmed by 2 bases and 7 bases, with 15 bases remaining between them. The CDR3 loop spans 14 amino acids. Germline V gene sequence: CDR1 SGHTA, CDR2 FQGNSA. The CDR3 spells CASSLSGVDNEQYF. The CDR3 bases are TGTGCCAGCAGCTTAAGCGGAGTAGACAATGAGCAGTACTTC.